This TCR beta chain was observed in a study of blood T cell repertoires in COVID-19. As for the study in general: From the United States, Italy and Spain came samples of acute and convalescent COVID-19. In each case, the material was cDNA or gDNA derived from T cells, B-cell-depleted T cells, or PBMCs.

The repertoire was sequenced with immunoSEQ multiplex PCR; TCRdb's copy has only in-frame clones and lacks some. This table holds about 100,000 clones, more than 65% found once. This clonotype was obtained from a woman aged 70-85 years with acute or convalescent COVID-19. Sequencing was done on a sample of peripheral blood.

The CDR3 is CASSKTGTTEAFF. The CDR3 DNA is TGTGCCAGCAGCAAGACAGGGACCACTGAAGCTTTCTTT. The gene calls are TRBV6-2 or TRBV6-3 and TRBJ1-1, with 7 bases aligning to TRBD1. The CDR3 consists of 13 residues. Germline CDR1 and CDR2: MNHEY and SVGEGT. The V gene end was trimmed by 6 bases and the J gene end by 4 bases; junction bases not matched to a gene: 5.